This TCR beta chain is from a study of blood T cell repertoires in COVID-19. Details on this clone: Other DNA sequences in this sample translate to the same CDR3.

Sequenced by immunoSEQ multiplex PCR; TCRdb stores in-frame clones only, minus some. The sample holds 200,000 to 250,000 clones, around 82% seen once. CDR3 length: 15 amino acids. The V gene lost 0 bases and the J gene lost 1 base, with 7 bases spanning the gap. Germline V gene lookup returns CDR1 MNHNS and CDR2 SASEGT. V and J are TRBV6-1 and TRBJ2-4; a weak D match, TRBD2 (5 bases). This receptor was taken from a woman in her sixties or seventies with acute or convalescent COVID-19. Sample: peripheral blood. The CDR3, as DNA: TGTGCCAGCAGTGAAGCGGGCGGGGCCAAAAACATTCAGTACTTC. Protein: CASSEAGGAKNIQYF.